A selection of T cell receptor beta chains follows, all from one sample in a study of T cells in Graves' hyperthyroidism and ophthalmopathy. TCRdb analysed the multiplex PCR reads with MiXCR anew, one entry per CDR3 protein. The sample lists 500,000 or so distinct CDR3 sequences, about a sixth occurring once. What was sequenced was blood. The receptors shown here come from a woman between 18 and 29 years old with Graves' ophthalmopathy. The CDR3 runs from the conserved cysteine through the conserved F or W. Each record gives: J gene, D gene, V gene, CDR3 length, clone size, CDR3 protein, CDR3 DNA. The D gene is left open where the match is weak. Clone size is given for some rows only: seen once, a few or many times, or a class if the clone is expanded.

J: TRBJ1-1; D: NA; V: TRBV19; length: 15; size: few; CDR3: CASSIFGQSYTEAFF; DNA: TGTGCCAGTAGTATTTTCGGACAGTCGTACACTGAAGCTTTCTTT
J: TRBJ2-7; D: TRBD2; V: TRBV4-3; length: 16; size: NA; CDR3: CASSQAGTSGRNEQYF; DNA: TGCGCCAGCAGCCAAGCCGGGACTAGCGGGAGGAACGAGCAGTACTTC
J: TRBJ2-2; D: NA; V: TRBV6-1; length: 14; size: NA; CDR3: CASNDMGPAGELFF; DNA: TGTGCCAGCAACGATATGGGACCGGCCGGGGAGCTGTTTTTT
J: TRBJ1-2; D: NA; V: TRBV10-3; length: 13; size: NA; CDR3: CAIRNRALYGYTF; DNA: TGTGCCATCAGGAACAGGGCCCTCTATGGCTACACCTTC
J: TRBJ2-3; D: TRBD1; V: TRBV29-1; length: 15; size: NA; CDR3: CSVDGTGPHTDTQYF; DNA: TGCAGCGTTGATGGGACAGGGCCCCACACAGATACGCAGTATTTT
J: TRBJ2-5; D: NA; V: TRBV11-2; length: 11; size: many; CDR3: CASGEWETQYF; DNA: TGTGCCAGCGGCGAATGGGAGACCCAGTACTTC
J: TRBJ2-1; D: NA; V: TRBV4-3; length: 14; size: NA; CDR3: CASSPGLIDNEQFF; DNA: TGCGCCAGCAGCCCCGGCCTAATCGACAATGAGCAGTTCTTC
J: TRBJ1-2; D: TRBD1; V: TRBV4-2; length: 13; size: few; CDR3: CASSPGGSYGYTF; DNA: TGTGCCAGCAGCCCAGGGGGTTCCTATGGCTACACCTTC
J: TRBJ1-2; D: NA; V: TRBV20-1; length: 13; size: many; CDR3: CSASSDAWRGYTF; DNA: TGCAGTGCTAGCTCGGACGCCTGGAGAGGCTACACCTTC
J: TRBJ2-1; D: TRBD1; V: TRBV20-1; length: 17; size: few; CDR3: CSARGTLGQGAHNEQFF; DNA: TGCAGTGCTAGAGGGACGTTGGGACAGGGGGCCCACAATGAGCAGTTCTTC
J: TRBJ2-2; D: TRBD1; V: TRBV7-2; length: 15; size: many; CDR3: CASSPDRENTGELFF; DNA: TGTGCCAGCAGCCCCGACAGGGAGAACACCGGGGAGCTGTTTTTT
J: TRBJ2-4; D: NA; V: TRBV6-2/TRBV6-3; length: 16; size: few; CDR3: CASSYSPTGPPRIQYF; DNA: TGTGCCAGCAGTTACTCCCCTACGGGACCTCCGCGCATTCAGTACTTC
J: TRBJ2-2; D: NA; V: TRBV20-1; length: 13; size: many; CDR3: CSAIHPNTGELFF; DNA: TGCAGTGCTATTCACCCGAACACCGGGGAGCTGTTTTTT
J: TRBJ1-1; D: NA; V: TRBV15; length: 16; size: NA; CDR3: CATSRDNRPLNTEAFF; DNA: TGTGCCACCAGCAGAGATAACAGACCGTTGAACACTGAAGCTTTCTTT
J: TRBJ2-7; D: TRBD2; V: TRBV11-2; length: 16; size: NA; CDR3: CASSLVGGGGPYEQYF; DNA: TGTGCCAGCAGCTTAGTCGGGGGGGGGGGGCCCTACGAGCAGTACTTC
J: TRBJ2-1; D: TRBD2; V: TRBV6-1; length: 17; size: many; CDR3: CASSEERTSGWGNEQFF; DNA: TGTGCCAGCAGTGAAGAGAGGACTAGCGGCTGGGGCAATGAGCAGTTCTTC
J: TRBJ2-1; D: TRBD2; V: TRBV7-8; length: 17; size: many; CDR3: CASSPRGLAGEYNEQFF; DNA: TGTGCCAGCAGCCCCCGTGGACTAGCGGGAGAGTACAATGAGCAGTTCTTC
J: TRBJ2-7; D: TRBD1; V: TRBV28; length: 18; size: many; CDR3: CASTTAGVWDRGFYEQYF; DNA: TGTGCCAGCACCACGGCAGGGGTTTGGGACAGGGGGTTCTACGAGCAGTACTTC
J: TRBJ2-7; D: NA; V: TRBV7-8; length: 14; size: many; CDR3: CASSLLGGNYEQYF; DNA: TGTGCCAGCAGCTTACTTGGAGGGAACTACGAGCAGTACTTC
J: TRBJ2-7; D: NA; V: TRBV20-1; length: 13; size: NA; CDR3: CSASRAGALDQYF; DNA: TGCAGTGCTTCCCGGGCCGGAGCTCTGGACCAGTACTTC
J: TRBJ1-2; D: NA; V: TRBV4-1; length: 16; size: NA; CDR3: CASSQESRPGNYGYTF; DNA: TGCGCCAGCAGCCAAGAGAGCAGGCCGGGAAACTATGGCTACACCTTC
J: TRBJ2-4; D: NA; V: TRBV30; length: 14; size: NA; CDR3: CAWSVPAGGDIQYF; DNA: TGTGCCTGGAGTGTACCGGCTGGTGGGGACATTCAGTACTTC
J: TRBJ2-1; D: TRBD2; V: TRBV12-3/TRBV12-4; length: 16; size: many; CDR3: CASSLIAGASYNEQFF; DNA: TGTGCCAGCAGTTTAATCGCGGGAGCCTCCTACAATGAGCAGTTCTTC
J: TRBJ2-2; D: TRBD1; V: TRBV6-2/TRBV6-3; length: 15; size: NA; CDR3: CASNQGASNTGELFF; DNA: TGTGCCAGCAACCAGGGGGCTTCGAACACCGGGGAGCTGTTTTTT
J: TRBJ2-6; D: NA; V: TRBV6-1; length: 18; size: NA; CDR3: CASRPRGSQHPPGERLTF; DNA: TGTGCCAGCAGACCCAGGGGTTCTCAACACCCGCCGGGAGAACGGCTGACTTTC
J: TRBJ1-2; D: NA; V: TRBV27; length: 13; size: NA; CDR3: CASSLKGGFGYTF; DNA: TGTGCCAGCAGTTTAAAGGGCGGTTTTGGCTACACCTTC
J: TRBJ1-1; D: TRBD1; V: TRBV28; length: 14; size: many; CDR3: CASSYRGLGTEAFF; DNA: TGTGCCAGCAGTTACAGGGGGCTGGGCACTGAAGCTTTCTTT
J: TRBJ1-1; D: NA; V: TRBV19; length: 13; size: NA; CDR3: CASHMTGLTEAFF; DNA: TGTGCCAGCCATATGACAGGTCTAACTGAAGCTTTCTTT
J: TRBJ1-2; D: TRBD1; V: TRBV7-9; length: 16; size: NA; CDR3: CASSSLRTGALYGYTF; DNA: TGTGCCAGCAGCTCCCTCCGGACAGGGGCCCTCTATGGCTACACCTTC
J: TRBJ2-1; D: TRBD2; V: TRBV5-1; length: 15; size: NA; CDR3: CASKDSGGLYNEQFF; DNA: TGCGCCAGCAAGGATAGCGGGGGGCTATACAATGAGCAGTTCTTC
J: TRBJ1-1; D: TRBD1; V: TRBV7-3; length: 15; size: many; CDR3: CASSVGDSQNTEAFF; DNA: TGTGCCAGCAGCGTTGGGGACAGCCAGAACACTGAAGCTTTCTTT
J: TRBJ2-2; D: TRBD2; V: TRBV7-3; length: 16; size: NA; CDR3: CASSPKAGGETGELFF; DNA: TGTGCCAGCAGCCCGAAGGCGGGAGGCGAAACCGGGGAGCTGTTTTTT
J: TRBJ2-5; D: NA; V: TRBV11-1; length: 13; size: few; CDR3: CASSPDRLETQYF; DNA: TGTGCCAGCAGCCCCGACCGTTTGGAGACCCAGTACTTC
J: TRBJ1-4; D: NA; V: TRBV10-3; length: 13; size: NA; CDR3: CAIKGRSNEKLFF; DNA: TGTGCCATCAAGGGGCGGAGTAATGAAAAACTGTTTTTT
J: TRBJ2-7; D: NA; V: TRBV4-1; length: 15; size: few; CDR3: CASSQDSTGTYEQYF; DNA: TGCGCCAGCAGCCAAGATTCGACTGGGACCTACGAGCAGTACTTC
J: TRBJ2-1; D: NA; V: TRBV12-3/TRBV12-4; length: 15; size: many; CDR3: CASSLLQGFYNEQFF; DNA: TGTGCCAGCAGTTTATTACAGGGTTTCTACAATGAGCAGTTCTTC
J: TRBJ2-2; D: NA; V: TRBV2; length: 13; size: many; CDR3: CASSIQNTGELFF; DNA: TGTGCCAGCAGTATACAGAACACCGGGGAGCTGTTTTTT
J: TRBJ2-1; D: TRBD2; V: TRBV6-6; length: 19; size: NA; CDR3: CASSYSGSTSESSYNEQFF; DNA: TGTGCCAGCAGTTACTCGGGGTCGACTAGCGAGAGCTCCTACAATGAGCAGTTCTTC
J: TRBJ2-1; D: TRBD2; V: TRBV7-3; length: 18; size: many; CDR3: CASSSGTSGTSSYNEQFF; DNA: TGTGCCAGCAGCTCCGGGACTAGCGGGACCAGCTCCTACAATGAGCAGTTCTTC
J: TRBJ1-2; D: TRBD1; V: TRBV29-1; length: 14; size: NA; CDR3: CSVVGQGAGYGYTF; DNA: TGCAGCGTTGTGGGGCAGGGGGCCGGCTATGGCTACACCTTC
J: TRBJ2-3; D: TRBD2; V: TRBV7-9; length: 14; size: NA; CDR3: CASSYSAGEDTQYF; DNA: TGTGCCAGCAGCTACTCGGCGGGAGAAGATACGCAGTATTTT
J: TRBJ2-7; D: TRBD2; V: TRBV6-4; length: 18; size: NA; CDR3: CASSDHPGLAGRVGEQYF; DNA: TGTGCCAGCAGTGACCACCCGGGACTAGCGGGAAGGGTGGGCGAGCAGTACTTC
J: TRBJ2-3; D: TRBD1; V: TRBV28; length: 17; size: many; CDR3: CASSLYDLGQDTDTQYF; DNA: TGTGCCAGCAGTTTATACGATCTGGGACAGGACACAGATACGCAGTATTTT
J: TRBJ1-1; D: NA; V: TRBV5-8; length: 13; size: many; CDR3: CASSLAPSNEAFF; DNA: TGTGCCAGCAGCTTGGCCCCAAGCAATGAAGCTTTCTTT
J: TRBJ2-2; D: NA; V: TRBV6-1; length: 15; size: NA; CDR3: CASSEDPLATGELFF; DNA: TGTGCCAGCAGTGAAGATCCCCTAGCTACCGGGGAGCTGTTTTTT
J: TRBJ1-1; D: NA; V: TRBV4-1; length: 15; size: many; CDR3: CASSQEAGMNTEAFF; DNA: TGCGCCAGCAGCCAAGAGGCGGGGATGAACACTGAAGCTTTCTTT
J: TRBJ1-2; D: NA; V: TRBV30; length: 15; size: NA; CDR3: CAWSGPPFPKDGYTF; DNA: TGTGCCTGGAGTGGGCCCCCATTTCCAAAGGATGGCTACACCTTC
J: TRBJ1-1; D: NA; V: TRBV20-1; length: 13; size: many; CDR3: CSARDGLNTEAFF; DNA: TGCAGTGCAAGGGACGGTTTGAACACTGAAGCTTTCTTT
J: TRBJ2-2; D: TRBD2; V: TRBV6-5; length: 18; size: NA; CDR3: CASSARTSGGPNTGELFF; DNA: TGTGCCAGCAGCGCCCGGACTAGCGGGGGGCCAAACACCGGGGAGCTGTTTTTT
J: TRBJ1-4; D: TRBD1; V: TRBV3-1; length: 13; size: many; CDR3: CASSRTGNEKLFF; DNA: TGTGCCAGCAGCCGGACAGGGAATGAAAAACTGTTTTTT
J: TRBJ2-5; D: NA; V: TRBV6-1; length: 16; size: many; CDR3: CASRPYVGQQQETQYF; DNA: TGTGCCAGCAGACCTTACGTCGGACAGCAACAAGAGACCCAGTACTTC
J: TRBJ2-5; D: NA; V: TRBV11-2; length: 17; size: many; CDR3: CASSLVYPLEAPVTQYF; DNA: TGTGCCAGCAGCTTAGTTTACCCACTAGAGGCCCCGGTGACCCAGTACTTC
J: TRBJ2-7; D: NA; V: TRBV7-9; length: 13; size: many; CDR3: CASSKPDGYEQYF; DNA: TGTGCCAGCAGCAAACCTGACGGCTACGAGCAGTACTTC
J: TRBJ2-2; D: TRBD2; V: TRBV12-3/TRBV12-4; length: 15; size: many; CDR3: CASSPQLAGTGELFF; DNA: TGTGCCAGCAGCCCGCAGCTAGCGGGCACCGGGGAGCTGTTTTTT
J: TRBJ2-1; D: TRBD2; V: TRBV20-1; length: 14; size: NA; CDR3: CSARVSGSYNEQFF; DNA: TGCAGTGCTAGAGTCAGCGGGAGTTACAATGAGCAGTTCTTC
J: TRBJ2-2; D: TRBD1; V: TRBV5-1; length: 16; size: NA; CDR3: CASSGQQGAATGELFF; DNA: TGCGCCAGCAGCGGTCAACAGGGGGCGGCCACCGGGGAGCTGTTTTTT
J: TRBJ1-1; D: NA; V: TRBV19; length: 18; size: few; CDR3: CASTSINFSGTLNTEAFF; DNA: TGTGCCAGTACTAGTATAAATTTCTCTGGGACATTGAACACTGAAGCTTTCTTT
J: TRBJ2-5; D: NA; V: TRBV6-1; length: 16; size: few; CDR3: CASSYSLKQGTETQYF; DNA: TGTGCCAGCAGTTATTCCCTTAAACAGGGTACAGAGACCCAGTACTTC
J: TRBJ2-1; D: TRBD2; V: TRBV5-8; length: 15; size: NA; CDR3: CASSFRGSGRGEQFF; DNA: TGTGCCAGCAGCTTTCGAGGTAGCGGGAGGGGTGAGCAGTTCTTC